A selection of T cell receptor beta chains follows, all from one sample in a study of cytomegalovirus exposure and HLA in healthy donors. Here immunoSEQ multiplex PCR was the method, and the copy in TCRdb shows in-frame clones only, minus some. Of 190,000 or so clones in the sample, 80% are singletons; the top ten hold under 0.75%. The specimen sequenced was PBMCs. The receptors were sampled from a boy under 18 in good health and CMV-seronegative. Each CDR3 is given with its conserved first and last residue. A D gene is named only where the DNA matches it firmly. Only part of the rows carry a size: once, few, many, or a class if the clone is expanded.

TGTGCCAGCAGTGCCCGCCGCGCGGCCAGCTTCTATGGCTACACCTTC CASSARRAASFYGYTF once . TRBJ1-2 TRBV6-1
TGTGCCAGTAGTGAAACAGGGGACTCTGGAAACACCATATATTTT CASSETGDSGNTIYF . TRBD1 TRBJ1-3 TRBV19
TGTGCCAGCAGCCCCCGGGTCCGCCCGAACACTGAAGCTTTCTTT CASSPRVRPNTEAFF . . TRBJ1-1 TRBV5-6
TGTGCCAGCAGCCGGGACACCAACTACGAGCAGTACTTC CASSRDTNYEQYF . . TRBJ2-7 TRBV2
TGTGCCTGGAGTCTTCAGGGGGGAAAGCCTTTTATCTATGGCTACACCTTC CAWSLQGGKPFIYGYTF once TRBD1 TRBJ1-2 TRBV30
TGTGCCAGTAGCCCTAACTCTGGGGCCAACGTCCTGACTTTC CASSPNSGANVLTF . . TRBJ2-6 TRBV19
TGTGCCTGGAGCTCAAGCACGACAGGGGGCCCGCGGGGCTACACCTTC CAWSSSTTGGPRGYTF . TRBD1 TRBJ1-2 TRBV30
TGTGCCAGCAGTGAAGTGCCTAGCGGGGGGGGCACCGGGGAGCTGTTTTTT CASSEVPSGGGTGELFF . TRBD2 TRBJ2-2 TRBV2
TGTGCCAGCAGCTTAGGTCGGGGAGGATACTCACCCCTCCACTTT CASSLGRGGYSPLHF . . TRBJ1-6 TRBV7-9
TGTGCCAGCAGCCTTCAGTCGCCAGGGGGTGGTGACGAGCAGTACTTC CASSLQSPGGGDEQYF . TRBD1 TRBJ2-7 TRBV7-6
TGTGCCAGCAGGTTCGGAGGGGAGAACACTGAAGCTTTCTTT CASRFGGENTEAFF . . TRBJ1-1 TRBV25-1
TGTGCCAGTAGTACACGGACAGGGATAAGCAATCAGCCCCAGCATTTT CASSTRTGISNQPQHF . TRBD1 TRBJ1-5 TRBV19
TGTGCCAGCAGTTACTTCAAGACAGGGAACGAGCAGTTCTTC CASSYFKTGNEQFF . TRBD1 TRBJ2-1 TRBV6-6
TGTGCCAGCAGTCTCTCACAGGGGGCGGCTAACTATGGCTACACCTTC CASSLSQGAANYGYTF . TRBD1 TRBJ1-2 TRBV27
TGTGCCAGCAGTGAAACAGGGGAACATACGCAGTATTTT CASSETGEHTQYF . TRBD1 TRBJ2-3 TRBV6-4
TGTGCCAGCAGCTTAGGGACAGCATATGGCTACACCTTC CASSLGTAYGYTF . . TRBJ1-2 TRBV7-9
TGTGCCAGCTCACCAACGGCAGGGAACACTGAAGCTTTCTTT CASSPTAGNTEAFF . . TRBJ1-1 TRBV18
TGCGCCAGCAGCTTCCGACAGGGGAAGGAAGAGACCCAGTACTTC CASSFRQGKEETQYF . TRBD1 TRBJ2-5 TRBV5-1
TGTGCCAGCTCACCGGGCTCGGGACAGGGCTACGAGCAGTACTTC CASSPGSGQGYEQYF . TRBD1 TRBJ2-7 TRBV18
TGTGCCAGCAGCCTACAAGTGTCAGGGGGCGACGAAGCTTTCTTT CASSLQVSGGDEAFF . TRBD1 TRBJ1-1 TRBV11-2
TGTGCCAGCAGATCCCTACAGCTACACACTGAAGCTTTCTTT CASRSLQLHTEAFF . . TRBJ1-1 TRBV6-6
TGTGCCAGCAGTGACGAGGGGGCCACTGAAGCTTTCTTT CASSDEGATEAFF . TRBD1 TRBJ1-1 TRBV6-4
TGCGCCAGCAGCCAATATCTCGCGGGAGGGCCACCCGAGCAGTACTTC CASSQYLAGGPPEQYF . TRBD2 TRBJ2-7 TRBV4-1
TGTGCCAGCAGCTTTCTCACTGAAGCTTTCTTT CASSFLTEAFF . . TRBJ1-1 TRBV5-5
TGTGCCAGCAGCTTAGCAGGGGACAGGGGGCGAGATACGCAGTATTTT CASSLAGDRGRDTQYF . TRBD1 TRBJ2-3 TRBV11-2
TGTGCCAGCAGCTTTATCGGGGGATACTATGGCTACACCTTC CASSFIGGYYGYTF . . TRBJ1-2 TRBV5-4
TGTGCCAGCGGACCCCTAGACAGTTCAAGTCATGAAAAACTGTTTTTT CASGPLDSSSHEKLFF . . TRBJ1-4 TRBV27
TGTGCCAGCAGCGCGAGCGGGACGGTTGGAAACACCATATATTTT CASSASGTVGNTIYF . . TRBJ1-3 TRBV7-2
TGTGCCAGCAGCCCACGACCGGGACTGTACGAGCAGTACTTC CASSPRPGLYEQYF . . TRBJ2-7 TRBV7-8
TGTGCCAGCAGCCTGAAGTGTCCGAGGCAGTCTTTC CASSLKCPRQSF few . TRBJ2-4 TRBV12-1
TGTGCCAGCAGCCACCCAAGACAGGGGATGGGGAACACTGAAGCTTTCTTT CASSHPRQGMGNTEAFF . TRBD1 TRBJ1-1 TRBV14
TGCGCCAGCAGCCAAGAGGTAGGCGGGAGAAACTATGGCTACACCTTC CASSQEVGGRNYGYTF once . TRBJ1-2 TRBV4-1
TGTGCCAGCAGTCAAGAGAGGGGGAAACGCGAGCAGTACTTC CASSQERGKREQYF . . TRBJ2-7 TRBV25-1